This T cell receptor beta chain originates from a study of shared clonotypes between healthy human individuals. Sequencing was performed with immunoSEQ multiplex PCR; in TCRdb, only in-frame clones are kept and a portion is missing. The profile shows about 490,000 clones, around 80% of them singletons. This clone was seen a few times. Germline CDR1 and CDR2: LNHDA and SQIVND (reference sequence). This CDR3 region has 14 residues. V was cut by 6 bases and J by 11 bases, with 19 bases left in between. This sequence was found in a woman aged 40 to 49 in good health. Some clones in this sample may be carry-over from other donors' samples. Sequenced: PBMCs. V usage is TRBV19 and J usage is TRBJ2-2; D might be TRBD2 (6 bases). The CDR3 reads CASSILGGIGELFF. The CDR3 nucleotides read TGTGCCAGTAGCATCCTTGGCGGGATCGGAGAGCTGTTTTTT.